The sequence of this T cell receptor (beta chain) was determined in a study of identical twins. Study results and limitations: Reduced insertions were recorded for abundant cord blood beta clonotypes, with no such pattern in memory repertoires. For out-of-frame alpha sequences shared by twins, low generation probability was in excess.

This clonotype was picked up a small number of times. Its cognate antigen is unknown. V gave up 3 bases and J gave up 5 bases, with 16 bases separating them. CDR3 size: 15 residues. From germline, CDR1 is SNHLY and CDR2 FYNNEI. Addition of a universal primer site occurred through template switching, and cDNA carried unique molecular identifiers. TCRdb itself ran the 5' RACE reads through MiXCR, one entry per CDR3 protein. The sample holds about 660,000 distinct CDR3 sequences, around 8.6% seen once. The same sample was also studied in work on yellow fever vaccine responses in identical twins.

The TCR comes from a woman under 30 in good health. J is TRBJ2-5 and V is TRBV2; weak D call: TRBD2 (6 bases). Sequenced sample: PBMCs. The chain's CDR3 is CASSDASAGGETQYF. In DNA, the CDR3 is TGTGCCAGCAGTGACGCTAGCGCCGGTGGGGAGACCCAGTACTTC. Full variable domain (rest looked up from reference TRBV2 and TRBJ2-5): EPEVTQTPSHQVTQMGQEVILRCVPISNHLYFYWYRQILGQKVEFLVSFYNNEISEKSEIFDDQFSVERPDGSNFTLKIRSTKLEDSAMYFCASSDASAGGETQYFGPGTRLLVL.